The T cell receptor beta chain described here comes from a study of OX40 agonist ivuxolimab in advanced cancers. Study-wide background: Participants, 80% to 90% male, averaged roughly 59 years of age, ranging from about 23 to 85. Study results and caveats: Dose levels from 0.1 to 3.0 mg/kg saw CD4+ and CD8+ blood T cells expand clonally by week 6. Expanded peripheral T cell antigen specificity was not determined.

CDR1 is SGHNT, CDR2 YYREEE, per germline (reference sequence). The CDR3 covers 15 residues. With V trimmed by 4 bases and J by 2 bases, 4 bases remained unmatched. The assay was immunoSEQ multiplex PCR, and TCRdb's table has in-frame clones only and misses some. The sample holds 30,000 to 35,000 clones, more than 65% seen once. Details on this clone: As yet, its antigen is unknown.

The chain recombines TRBV5-4 with TRBJ1-5; 9 nucleotides line up with TRBD1. The sample consisted of CD4+ or CD8+ T cells sorted from blood, taken in a trial of the OX40 agonist ivuxolimab. The source of this sequence is an adult with an advanced solid tumor such as melanoma, head and neck, liver or kidney cancer. CDR3 loop: CASSHTGGGNQPQHF. DNA of the CDR3: TGTGCCAGCAGCCATACAGGGGGCGGCAATCAGCCCCAGCATTTT. Supplemented by reference TRBV5-4 and TRBJ1-5, the full variable domain reads ETGVTQSPTHLIKTRGQQVTLRCSSQSGHNTVSWYQQALGQGPQFIFQYYREEENGRGNFPPRFSGLQFPNYSSELNVNALELDDSALYLCASSHTGGGNQPQHFGDGTRLSIL.